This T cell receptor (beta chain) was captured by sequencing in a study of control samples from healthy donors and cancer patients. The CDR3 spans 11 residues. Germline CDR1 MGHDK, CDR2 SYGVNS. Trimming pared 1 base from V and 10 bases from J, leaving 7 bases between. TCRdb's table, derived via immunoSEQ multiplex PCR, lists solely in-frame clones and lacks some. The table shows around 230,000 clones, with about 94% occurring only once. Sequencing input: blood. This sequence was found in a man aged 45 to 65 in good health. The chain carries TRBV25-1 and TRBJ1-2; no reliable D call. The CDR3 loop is CASSESWDYTF. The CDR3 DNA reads TGTGCCAGCAGTGAATCATGGGACTACACCTTC.